The 30 T cell receptor beta chains reported below all come from one sample, sequenced in a study of shared clonotypes between healthy human individuals. This table comes from immunoSEQ multiplex PCR, and its TCRdb copy is limited to in-frame clones, with some not included. This sample has fewer than 1.8 million clones, with 98% to 99% found just once. Sequenced input: naive CD4+ T cells sorted from blood. Documented subset: CD45RA+ positively selected. The source is a young man in good health.

V usage is TRBV27 and J usage is TRBJ2-7; 11 positions agree with TRBD1. The trim removed 4 bases at V and 7 bases at J, leaving 12 bases unmatched. The germline V gene encodes CDR1 MNHEY and CDR2 SMNVEV (reference sequence). The CDR3 extends over 16 amino acids. Here the CDR3 reads CASSSIPGQGVWEQYF. The CDR3 bases are TGTGCCAGCAGTTCAATACCGGGACAGGGGGTATGGGAGCAGTACTTC.

Concerning this clone: This sample also contains other DNA sequences that code for the same CDR3. CDR3 amino acids: CASSPGGDQPQHF. CDR3 nucleotide sequence: TGTGCCAGCTCACCCGGGGGGGATCAGCCCCAGCATTTT. This sequence joins TRBV18 and TRBJ1-5, with D tentatively TRBD1 (5 bases). Germline lookup yields CDR1 KGHSH and CDR2 LQKENI. The CDR3 loop spans 13 amino acids. V lost 3 bases and J 5 bases, leaving 8 bases between the germline ends.

The CDR3 sequence: CAWSAVQETQYF. Written as DNA, the CDR3 is TGTGCCTGGAGTGCAGTTCAAGAGACCCAGTACTTC. The chain recombines TRBV30 with TRBJ2-5, with D hard to call. The length of the CDR3 is 12 residues. In germline, CDR1 is GTSNPN, CDR2 SVGIG (reference sequence). V was clipped by 1 base and J by 2 bases, with 5 bases between them.

The J gene is TRBJ2-3, the V gene TRBV7-9, with 11 bases lining up with TRBD1. Germline-derived CDR1 and CDR2 are SEHNR and FQNEAQ (reference sequence). This CDR3 is 16 amino acids long. Trimming took 6 bases from V and 2 from J; bases not matched to a gene: 7. CDR3 nucleotide sequence: TGTGCCAGCAGGCCAAGGACAGGGGGCTACACAGATACGCAGTATTTT. Encoded protein: CASRPRTGGYTDTQYF.

This clone came up a few times. The sample contains more than one DNA sequence encoding this CDR3. This chain uses TRBV18 with TRBJ2-5; no clear D. The CDR3 spans 11 residues. In germline, CDR1 is KGHSH, CDR2 LQKENI. Trimming cost V 1 base and J 5 bases, with 2 bases left between them. The CDR3 bases are TGTGCCAGCTCACCACTTGAGACCCAGTACTTC. Protein product: CASSPLETQYF.

The chain recombines TRBV7-2 with TRBJ2-3; D not resolved. Per the germline V gene, CDR1 is SGHTA and CDR2 is FQGNSA. The CDR3 totals 11 residues. Trimming pared 3 bases from V and 8 bases from J, leaving 6 bases between. CDR3 nucleotide sequence: TGTGCCAGCAGCTTCACGGGTACGCAGTATTTT. This translates into CASSFTGTQYF.

The V gene is TRBV7-2, the J gene TRBJ2-7, with D perhaps given as TRBD1 or TRBD2 (5 bases each). This CDR3 is built from 14 residues. From germline, CDR1 is SGHTA and CDR2 FQGNSA. V was shortened by 0 bases and J by 6 bases, with 12 bases between the two germline ends. CDR3 DNA: TGTGCCAGCAGCTTAGCCAGGGAGTCAGGCGAGCAGTACTTC. Amino acids: CASSLARESGEQYF.

As regards this clone: The sample holds other DNA sequences that translate to the same CDR3. The chain joins TRBV28 to TRBJ2-7; TRBD1 agrees at 10 bases. J was trimmed by 2 bases and V by 5 bases; bases with no gene match: 6. Looked up from germline, CDR1 is MDHEN and CDR2 is SYDVKM. The CDR3 has 15 residues. The CDR3: CASSLPGTGAYEQYF. The CDR3 coding sequence is TGTGCCAGCAGTCTTCCCGGGACAGGGGCCTACGAGCAGTACTTC.

This rearrangement joins TRBV18 to TRBJ2-4; the D gene is possibly TRBD1 (5 bases). Trimming stripped 3 bases from V and 2 bases from J, with 11 bases between. The CDR3 is made up of 15 amino acids. The germline CDR1 and CDR2 sequences are KGHSH and LQKENI. The CDR3 sequence is CASSPLGPPKNIQYF. The CDR3 DNA sequence: TGTGCCAGCTCACCCTTGGGGCCTCCCAAAAACATTCAGTACTTC.

The V gene is TRBV19, the J gene TRBJ1-3; D is possibly TRBD1 (5 bases). CDR3 size: 15 residues. Germline CDR1 LNHDA, CDR2 SQIVND (reference sequence). V was trimmed by 7 bases and J by 4 bases, leaving 17 bases between them. CDR3 bases: TGTGCCAGTACCCCGAAGCAGGGAGCGGGAAACACCATATATTTT. Its protein product is CASTPKQGAGNTIYF.

This clone was recorded only once. The chain recombines TRBV30 with TRBJ1-5; 11 bases map to TRBD1. The germline CDR1 and CDR2 sequences are GTSNPN and SVGIG (reference sequence). V was pared by 3 bases and J by 5 bases, with 6 bases of the junction left unmatched. This CDR3 has 15 residues. CDR3 residues: CAWSRRTGGYQPQHF. Here the CDR3 DNA reads TGTGCCTGGAGCCGCAGGACAGGGGGCTATCAGCCCCAGCATTTT. The entire variable domain, with the rest obtained from reference TRBV30 and TRBJ1-5, is as follows: SQTIHQWPATLVQPVGSPLSLECTVEGTSNPNLYWYRQAAGRGLQLLFYSVGIGQISSEVPQNLSASRPQDRQFILSSKKLLLSDSGFYLCAWSRRTGGYQPQHFGDGTRLSIL.

The V and J genes are TRBV28 and TRBJ2-3, with a weak D call TRBD1 (6 bases). Trimming removed 9 bases from V and 5 bases from J, with 15 bases in between. The CDR3 contains 13 residues. In germline, CDR1 is MDHEN, CDR2 SYDVKM. CDR3 sequence reads: CARGGGGRDTQYF. CDR3 sequence (DNA): TGTGCCAGAGGGGGTGGGGGCCGAGATACGCAGTATTTT.

This chain joins TRBV7-3 and TRBJ2-2; 10 nucleotides align to TRBD2. Germline-derived CDR1 and CDR2 are SGHTA and FQGTGA. This CDR3 is 17 amino acids long. Unmatched junction bases numbered 11, after V lost 5 bases and J lost 5 bases. As DNA, the CDR3 is TGTGCCAGCAGCCCGAACCTTGCTAGCGGGAGAACCGGGGAGCTGTTTTTT. Its translation is CASSPNLASGRTGELFF. The full variable domain, rest sourced from reference TRBV7-3 and TRBJ2-2, is GAGVSQTPSNKVTEKGKYVELRCDPISGHTALYWYRQSLGQGPEFLIYFQGTGAADDSGLPNDRFFAVRPEGSVSTLKIQRTERGDSAVYLCASSPNLASGRTGELFFGEGSRLTVL.

The CDR3 DNA sequence: TGTGCCAGCAGCTCAGTACGTGAAGCTTTCTTT. Translation gives CASSSVREAFF. The chain employs TRBV7-9 and TRBJ1-1; D not resolved. The CDR3 is 11 amino acids. Trimming removed 4 bases at V and 7 bases at J, with 7 bases between. The V gene's germline CDR1 is SEHNR and CDR2 FQNEAQ (reference sequence).

The chain links TRBV7-9 to TRBJ2-5; 10 nucleotides agree with TRBD2. Per germline, CDR1 SEHNR and CDR2 FQNEAQ (reference sequence). V dropped 5 bases and J dropped 4; count of bases not matched to a gene: 13. The CDR3 runs 17 residues. As DNA, the CDR3 is TGTGCCAGCAGCCAACCCCCCTCAGCGGGAGGGGGAGAGACCCAGTACTTC. As protein: CASSQPPSAGGGETQYF.

The V and J genes are TRBV10-1 and TRBJ2-1, with 8 bases fitting TRBD2. The junction had 9 bases not matched to a gene; V was cut back by 6 bases and J by 8 bases. This CDR3 region has 14 residues. Germline V gene data show CDR1 as WNHNN and CDR2 as SYGVQD (reference sequence). The chain's CDR3 is CASRAGLASDEQFF. For the CDR3, the DNA is TGCGCCAGCAGGGCCGGACTAGCTTCCGATGAGCAGTTCTTC.

The rearrangement joins TRBV2 to TRBJ2-5, with 8 positions matching TRBD1. Germline CDR1 is SNHLY and CDR2 is FYNNEI. The CDR3 is 15 residues long. The junction had 5 bases not matched to a gene; V was cut back by 4 bases and J by 1 base. CDR3 bases: TGTGCCAGCAGTGCCGGGACAGGCTTCCAAGAGACCCAGTACTTC. Translated, it gives CASSAGTGFQETQYF. Together with reference TRBV2 and TRBJ2-5, the CDR3 gives the full variable domain: EPEVTQTPSHQVTQMGQEVILRCVPISNHLYFYWYRQILGQKVEFLVSFYNNEISEKSEIFDDQFSVERPDGSNFTLKIRSTKLEDSAMYFCASSAGTGFQETQYFGPGTRLLVL.

The J gene is TRBJ2-3, the V gene TRBV28; D gene ambiguous. This CDR3 has 13 amino acids. V lost 8 bases and J 4 bases, leaving 13 bases between the germline ends. Germline CDR1 MDHEN, CDR2 SYDVKM. The CDR3 reads CASLPGGADTQYF. CDR3 bases: TGTGCCAGCCTGCCGGGTGGGGCAGATACGCAGTATTTT.

The CDR3, as DNA: TGTGCCAGCAGCCCAAACACGGGGGGGACCATTCAGTACTTC. Protein: CASSPNTGGTIQYF. The chain employs TRBV7-9 and TRBJ2-4, with TRBD2 matching 8 bases. The junction had 9 bases not matched to a gene; V was cut back by 5 bases and J by 9 bases. The CDR3 spans 14 residues. Germline V lookup: CDR1 SEHNR, CDR2 FQNEAQ (reference sequence).

This sequence joins TRBV11-2 and TRBJ2-3; TRBD1 matches 7 bases. This CDR3 comprises 15 residues. Losses at the gene ends were 3 bases for V and 6 bases for J; bases not matched to a gene: 9. Germline V gives CDR1 SGHAT, CDR2 FQNNGV. CDR3 DNA sequence: TGTGCCAGCAGCTTTACCGGGACAGCGAGGGATACGCAGTATTTT. Translating it yields CASSFTGTARDTQYF.

This chain connects TRBV15 to TRBJ2-3; D remains unclear. The CDR3 consists of 13 residues. The germline gives CDR1 LNHNV, CDR2 YYDKDF (reference sequence). Trimming cost V 0 bases and J 11 bases, with 12 bases left between them. CDR3 amino acids: CATSRDLSRRQYF. The DNA for the CDR3 is TGTGCCACCAGCAGAGATCTGTCGCGTAGGCAGTATTTT. The full variable domain, in which reference TRBV15 and TRBJ2-3 provide the parts outside the CDR3, is DAMVIQNPRYQVTQFGKPVTLSCSQTLNHNVMYWYQQKSSQAPKLLFHYYDKDFNNEADTPDNFQSRRPNTSFCFLDIRSPGLGDTAMYLCATSRDLSRRQYFGPGTRLTVL.

The V gene is TRBV6-6, the J gene TRBJ2-7; possibly TRBD2 for D (7 bases). Germline-derived CDR1 and CDR2 are MNHNY and SVGAGI (reference sequence). V was shortened by 7 bases and J by 6 bases, with 13 bases between the two germline ends. The CDR3 has 12 amino acids. The CDR3 protein is CASTGGQSEQYF. For the CDR3, the DNA is TGTGCCAGCACGGGGGGCCAGAGCGAGCAGTACTTC.

This clone was counted a single time. The chain employs TRBV29-1 and TRBJ1-1; unclear D gene. The CDR3 consists of 11 residues. The germline V and J ends were trimmed by 3 bases and 3 bases, with 5 bases remaining between them. CDR1 is SQVTM, CDR2 ANQGSEA, per germline. Here the CDR3 DNA reads TGCAGCGTTGACCCCCACACTGAAGCTTTCTTT. This gives the protein CSVDPHTEAFF.

This chain joins TRBV6-5 and TRBJ1-1; D is uncertain. Germline loops: CDR1 MNHEY, CDR2 SVGAGI. This CDR3 has 14 residues. V was cut by 5 bases and J by 1 base, with 11 bases left in between. CDR3 DNA sequence: TGTGCCAGCAGTCGGCCTATGGCGAACACTGAAGCTTTCTTT. Residues: CASSRPMANTEAFF.

The chain couples TRBV11-3 to TRBJ2-1; 9 bases agree with TRBD2. This CDR3 has 15 residues. CDR1 and CDR2 from the germline V gene are SGHNT and YENEEA. The V segment lost 5 bases and the J segment 6 bases; nucleotides outside the gene matches: 8. CDR3 nucleotides: TGTGCCAGCAGCCCACTAGCGGGTGTATCCAATGAGCAGTTCTTC. Translation gives CASSPLAGVSNEQFF. Filled out from reference TRBV11-3 and TRBJ2-1, the complete variable domain reads EAGVVQSPRYKIIEKKQPVAFWCNPISGHNTLYWYLQNLGQGPELLIRYENEEAVDDSQLPKDRFSAERLKGVDSTLKIQPAELGDSAVYLCASSPLAGVSNEQFFGPGTRLTVL.

This sequence joins TRBV29-1 and TRBJ1-2; D not resolved. Trimming removed 4 bases at V and 7 bases at J, with 16 bases between. CDR1 SQVTM and CDR2 ANQGSEA come from the germline V gene. The CDR3 is made up of 13 amino acids. The DNA for the CDR3 is TGCAGCGTTGTAGGATCGTCAGACCCTGGCTACACCTTC. Its protein is CSVVGSSDPGYTF.

This chain uses TRBV18 with TRBJ2-7; TRBD1 matches 9 bases. The trim removed 8 bases at V and 4 bases at J, leaving 12 bases unmatched. The CDR3 is made up of 15 amino acids. Germline V gene sequence: CDR1 KGHSH, CDR2 LQKENI. This CDR3 is CASTTTGTGRYEQYF. Here the CDR3 DNA reads TGTGCCAGCACCACCACAGGGACAGGGAGGTACGAGCAGTACTTC.

This chain uses TRBV6-5 with TRBJ2-3; no clear D gene. Trimming cost V 5 bases and J 5 bases, with 8 bases left between them. Germline V gene lookup returns CDR1 MNHEY and CDR2 SVGAGI. The CDR3 covers 12 residues. The CDR3 here is CASSPLGDTQYF. As DNA, the CDR3 is TGTGCCAGCAGTCCTCTGGGAGATACGCAGTATTTT.

V usage is TRBV5-1 and J usage is TRBJ2-7; the match to TRBD2 covers 10 bases. The CDR3 consists of 14 residues. Trimming removed 7 bases from V and 3 bases from J; junction bases left unmatched: 7. CDR1 SGHRS and CDR2 YFSETQ come from the germline V gene. CDR3 coding DNA: TGCGCCAGCGCCTCGGGACTAGCGCGCTACGAGCAGTACTTC. It yields the protein CASASGLARYEQYF.

The chain has TRBV4-1 and TRBJ2-7, with D perhaps TRBD1 (6 bases). This CDR3 has 15 amino acids. Trimming removed 2 bases from V and 3 bases from J, with 14 bases in between. The V gene's germline CDR1 is MGHRA and CDR2 YSYEKL. This chain's CDR3 is CASSQRTDTLYEQYF. The CDR3 DNA is TGCGCCAGCAGCCAACGGACAGACACCCTCTACGAGCAGTACTTC.